These 22 T cell receptor beta chains came from one sample sequenced in a study of blood T cells in healthy people across ages. Primed by a sample-barcoded 5' primer and a J-beta primer mix, a second PCR proceeded for 7 to 11 cycles. Each CDR3 protein is one row after TCRdb ran MiXCR on the 5' RACE reads. The table lists 1.5 million or so distinct CDR3 sequences, about 43% of them singletons. Sample: blood. The receptors come from a woman younger than 35 in good health.

V gene TRBV6-1 combines with J gene TRBJ1-5, with D unresolved. V was cut by 6 bases and J by 7 bases, with 25 bases left in between. Per germline, CDR1 MNHNS and CDR2 SASEGT. This CDR3 is built from 17 residues. The DNA of the CDR3 is TGTGCCAGCAGCGCGGATCTACGAACGGGATGGAGGCAGCCCCAGCATTTT. Encoded protein: CASSADLRTGWRQPQHF.

The V gene is TRBV12-3 or TRBV12-4, the J gene TRBJ1-2; D ambiguous. The CDR3 is 13 amino acids. The germline V and J ends were trimmed by 6 bases and 1 base, with 9 bases remaining between them. The CDR3, as DNA: TGTGCCAGCAGACTCAGTGGTAACTATGGCTACACCTTC. Its protein is CASRLSGNYGYTF.

This clonotype came up a few times. The chain uses TRBV12-3 or TRBV12-4 and TRBJ2-3; 10 nucleotides line up with TRBD2. The CDR3 spans 15 residues. The V gene end was trimmed by 5 bases and the J gene end by 4 bases; junction bases not matched to a gene: 6. The CDR3 region has the DNA TGTGCCAGCAGTAAGCGGGGGGGCGGGTCAGATACGCAGTATTTT. Its translation is CASSKRGGGSDTQYF.

This chain's CDR3 is CASSLPGLAATDTQYF. The CDR3 nucleotides read TGCGCCAGCAGCCTACCGGGACTAGCGGCCACAGATACGCAGTATTTT. The chain uses TRBV4-1 and TRBJ2-3; 11 bases align to TRBD2. The CDR3 runs to 16 residues. In germline, CDR1 is MGHRA, CDR2 YSYEKL. V lost 4 bases, J lost 2 bases, and 5 bases stayed unmatched.

The V call is TRBV6-6, the J call TRBJ2-4, with 7 bases identical to TRBD2. The J call could be wrong; TRBJ2-7 is a better fit for the DNA end. Germline values: CDR1 MNHNY, CDR2 SVGAGI (reference sequence). The CDR3 sequence is 15 residues long. The CDR3 DNA sequence: TGTGCCAGCAGTTGGCCTGGGCGGGGGAGCTGCGAGCAGTACTTC. Translation gives CASSWPGRGSCEQYF.

The sample holds a few counts of this clonotype. The chain employs TRBV20-1 and TRBJ1-2; TRBD1 is a possible D gene (6 bases). V was trimmed by 0 bases and J by 3 bases, leaving 11 bases between them. Germline lookup yields CDR1 DFQATT and CDR2 SNEGSKA (reference sequence). The CDR3 contains 14 residues. The CDR3 loop is CSAREGTGHYGYTF. CDR3 sequence (DNA): TGCAGTGCTAGAGAGGGAACAGGGCACTATGGCTACACCTTC.

This clonotype has a handful of counts. The chain employs TRBV7-2 and TRBJ2-3; D is possibly TRBD2 (6 bases). Germline lookup yields CDR1 SGHTA and CDR2 FQGNSA. The V end was cut by 8 bases, the J end by 6 bases, with 18 bases between. This CDR3 comprises 14 residues. This CDR3 is CASSPPGVIDTQYF. The CDR3 DNA follows: TGTGCCAGCTCCCCGCCGGGGGTCATTGATACGCAGTATTTT.

In this sample, this clonotype turned up a few times. The V and J genes are TRBV20-1 and TRBJ2-5; D is possibly TRBD2 (5 bases). The CDR3 contains 12 residues. Germline loops: CDR1 DFQATT, CDR2 SNEGSKA (reference sequence). Trimming cost V 3 bases and J 5 bases, with 10 bases left between them. In DNA form, the CDR3 reads TGCAGTGCTAGCTTTACTAGGGAGACCCAGTACTTC. It encodes CSASFTRETQYF.

The chain employs TRBV11-2 and TRBJ2-7, with 7 bases identical to TRBD1. The CDR3 has 14 residues. Germline assignment: CDR1 SGHAT and CDR2 FQNNGV. V shed 5 bases and J 3 bases; nucleotides not matched to a gene: 7. The CDR3 coding sequence is TGTGCCAGCAGCCGCCCGGGACAGTTCTACGAGCAGTACTTC. It yields the protein CASSRPGQFYEQYF.

This clonotype has more than one count but fewer than ten. V and J are TRBV12-5 and TRBJ2-1, with D possibly called TRBD1 or TRBD2 (5 bases each). The V and J ends lost 1 base and 6 bases respectively, with 10 bases between them. The CDR3 spans 14 residues. Germline CDR1 reads LGHNT; CDR2 reads FRNRAP. The CDR3 loop is CASGLAGTSNEQFF. CDR3 coding DNA: TGTGCTAGTGGTTTGGCCGGGACGAGCAATGAGCAGTTCTTC.

The gene calls are TRBV7-2 and TRBJ2-7, with 11 bases aligning to TRBD2. J gave up 4 bases and V 2 bases, and 16 bases lay outside the gene matches. The CDR3 has 19 residues. CDR1 SGHTA and CDR2 FQGNSA come from the germline V gene. Here the CDR3 DNA reads TGTGCCAGCAGCTTATATCCTATCGTAGCGGGAGGGCTTGGGTACGAGCAGTACTTC. Protein product: CASSLYPIVAGGLGYEQYF.

The chain has TRBV13 and TRBJ2-7, with a tentative D call TRBD2 (5 bases). Germline V gene data show CDR1 as PRHDT and CDR2 as FYEKMQ (reference sequence). The CDR3 extends over 14 amino acids. V lost 5 bases and J lost 10, with 21 bases in between. CDR3 protein: CASSLRTPTQIQYF. DNA of the CDR3: TGTGCCAGCAGCCTTAGGACTCCTACCCAGATCCAGTACTTC.

The rearrangement joins TRBV12-3 or TRBV12-4 to TRBJ2-5, with 14 nucleotides matching TRBD2. The CDR3 is 15 amino acids. Trimming took 6 bases from V and 9 from J; bases not matched to a gene: 9. The CDR3 protein is CASSSGTSGSLAQYF. The CDR3 region has the DNA TGTGCCAGCAGCTCCGGGACTAGCGGGAGTTTGGCCCAGTACTTC.

This clonotype was counted between two and nine times. The chain employs TRBV12-3 or TRBV12-4 and TRBJ2-5; 16 nucleotides align to TRBD2. The CDR3 loop spans 17 amino acids. V shed 5 bases, J shed 0 bases, and the junction held 3 bases outside the gene matches. CDR3 sequence reads: CASSPGLAGGDQETQYF. The CDR3 bases are TGTGCCAGCAGTCCGGGACTAGCGGGGGGGGACCAAGAGACCCAGTACTTC.

With regard to this clonotype: Germline and junction disagree at one end, which may indicate a read error. The chain combines TRBV29-1 with TRBJ1-1; the match to TRBD1 covers 7 bases. Germline assignment: CDR1 SQVTM and CDR2 ANQGSEA. CDR3 length equals 13 residues. The CDR3 reads CSLEGRGKTEAFF. CDR3 nucleotides: TGCAGCCTTGAGGGCAGGGGGAAAACTGAAGCTTTCTTT.

J is TRBJ1-1 and V is TRBV6-1; unclear D gene. V lost 7 bases and J 1 base, leaving 7 bases between the germline ends. Per the germline V gene, CDR1 is MNHNS and CDR2 is SASEGT. The CDR3 has 12 residues. The CDR3 loop is CASTRSNTEAFF. CDR3 sequence (DNA): TGTGCCAGCACTCGGTCGAACACTGAAGCTTTCTTT.

This clonotype turned up a few times. The chain recombines TRBV9 with TRBJ2-7; TRBD2 is a possible D gene (5 bases). Trimming left V 3 bases short and J 2 bases short, with 12 bases between. The CDR3 covers 14 residues. Germline CDR1 SGDLS, CDR2 YYNGEE. This chain's CDR3 is CASSDPDFPYEQYF. The CDR3 DNA follows: TGTGCCAGCAGCGACCCGGACTTCCCCTACGAGCAGTACTTC.

This clonotype was observed a handful of times. V and J are TRBV6-7 and TRBJ2-7, with D unresolved. TRBV6-7 belongs to the ORF category, with a function that is uncertain. V was pared by 7 bases and J by 3 bases, with 13 bases between. The CDR3 runs 13 residues. CDR3 DNA: TGTGCCAGCACCAATAGGGCCGACTACGAGCAGTACTTC. This translates into CASTNRADYEQYF.

The chain uses TRBV28 and TRBJ2-4; D perhaps matches TRBD2 (5 bases). The J call may be in error: the DNA end matches TRBJ2-7 better. Germline lookup yields CDR1 MDHEN and CDR2 SYDVKM. There are 15 residues in the CDR3. The CDR3 is CASSLRTRGTYEQYF. The CDR3 DNA sequence: TGTGCCAGCAGTTTAAGGACTCGCGGTACCTACGAGCAGTACTTC.

The genes are TRBV18 and TRBJ1-5, with TRBD1 matching 9 bases. CDR3 length equals 13 residues. Per the germline V gene, CDR1 is KGHSH and CDR2 is LQKENI. V lost 8 bases to trimming and J lost 9 bases; unmatched junction nucleotides: 8. The CDR3 DNA sequence: TGTGCCAGCACTAAGGGACAGGGCGGGCCCCAGCATTTT. This translates into CASTKGQGGPQHF.

The genes are TRBV15 and TRBJ2-7, with a possible D match to TRBD2 (7 bases). This CDR3 has 13 residues. CDR1 and CDR2 (germline): LNHNV, YYDKDF (reference sequence). Trimming took 8 bases from V and 1 from J, leaving 12 bases between them. The chain's CDR3 is CATEGGLSYEQYF. The DNA of the CDR3 is TGTGCCACCGAGGGGGGGCTATCCTACGAGCAGTACTTC.

Turning to this clonotype: One end of the junction varies from germline; a read error may be responsible. This chain links TRBV7-2 with TRBJ1-1; the D is unclear. Germline CDR1 and CDR2: SGHTA and FQGNSA. CDR3 length: 14 residues. Here the CDR3 reads CAGSLIGVNTEAFF. CDR3 coding DNA: TGTGCCGGCAGCTTAATCGGGGTAAACACTGAAGCTTTCTTT.